This TCR beta chain was sequenced in a study of T cell changes during pregnancy in multiple sclerosis. TCRdb's copy holds only in-frame clones and misses some; the assay was immunoSEQ multiplex PCR. The data show tens of thousands of clones, 85% to 95% seen once. CDR3 length: 15 amino acids. Germline CDR1 is MNHEY and CDR2 is SVGAGI. V was pared by 0 bases and J by 8 bases, with 16 bases between. This chain uses TRBV6-5 with TRBJ1-2; D is undetermined. The source of this sequence is a female donor in good health, enrolled as a control in a pregnancy study. The sample was CD8+ T cells from peripheral blood mononuclear cells, taken in the third trimester of pregnancy. CDR3 nucleotides: TGTGCCAGCAGTTACTCGATAACCTCGGGTAGCGGCTACACCTTC. Its translation is CASSYSITSGSGYTF.